This TCR beta chain was found in a study of T-cell memory formation after mild COVID-19. TCRdb ran MiXCR on the 5' RACE reads and lists one entry per CDR3 protein. The sample comprises a few hundred thousand distinct CDR3 sequences, roughly 21% of which are singletons, and approximately 13% rests with the top ten. The germline V gene has CDR1 SGHRS and CDR2 YFSETQ. This CDR3 is built from 15 residues. The J segment lost 6 bases and the V segment lost 1 base, leaving 8 bases of the junction unmatched. The rearrangement joins TRBV5-1 to TRBJ2-7; 9 bases align to TRBD1. Sequenced sample: PBMCs or a T cell subset sorted from them (not recorded which). The TCR sequence derives from an adult woman who had mild COVID-19 (a few samples of this study predate the infection). Cell type and time point are not known. CDR3 sequence reads: CASSLRPGQGSEQYF. For the CDR3, the DNA is TGCGCCAGCAGCTTGAGGCCGGGACAGGGTTCCGAGCAGTACTTC. Full variable domain (outside the CDR3, taken from reference TRBV5-1 and TRBJ2-7): KAGVTQTPRYLIKTRGQQVTLSCSPISGHRSVSWYQQTPGQGLQFLFEYFSETQRNKGNFPGRFSGRQFSNSRSEMNVSTLELGDSALYLCASSLRPGQGSEQYFGPGTRLTVT.